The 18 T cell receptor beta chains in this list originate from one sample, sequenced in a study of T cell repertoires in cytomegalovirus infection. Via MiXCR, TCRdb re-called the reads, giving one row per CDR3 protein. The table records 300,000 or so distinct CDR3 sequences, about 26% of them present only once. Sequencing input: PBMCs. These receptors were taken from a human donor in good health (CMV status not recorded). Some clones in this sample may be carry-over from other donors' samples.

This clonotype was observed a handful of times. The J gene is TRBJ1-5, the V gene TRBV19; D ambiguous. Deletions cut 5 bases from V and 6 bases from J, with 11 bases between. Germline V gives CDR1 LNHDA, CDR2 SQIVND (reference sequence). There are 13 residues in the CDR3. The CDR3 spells CASSLDPIQPQHF. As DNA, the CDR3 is TGTGCCAGTAGTTTGGACCCTATTCAGCCCCAGCATTTT.

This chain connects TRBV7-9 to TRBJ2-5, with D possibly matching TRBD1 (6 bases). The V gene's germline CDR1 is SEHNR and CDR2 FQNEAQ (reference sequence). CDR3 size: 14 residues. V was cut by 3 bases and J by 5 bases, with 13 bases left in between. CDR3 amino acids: CASSFGGQRETQYF. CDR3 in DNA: TGTGCCAGCAGCTTCGGAGGACAGCGGGAGACCCAGTACTTC. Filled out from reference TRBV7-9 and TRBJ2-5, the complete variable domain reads DTGVSQNPRHKITKRGQNVTFRCDPISEHNRLYWYRQTLGQGPEFLTYFQNEAQLEKSRLLSDRFSAERPKGSFSTLEIQRTEQGDSAMYLCASSFGGQRETQYFGPGTRLLVL.

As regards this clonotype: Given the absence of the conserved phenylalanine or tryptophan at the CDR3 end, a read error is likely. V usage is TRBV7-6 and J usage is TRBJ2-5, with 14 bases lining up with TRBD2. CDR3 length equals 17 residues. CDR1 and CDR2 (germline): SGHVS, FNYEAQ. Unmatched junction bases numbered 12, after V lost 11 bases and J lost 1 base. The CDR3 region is CARRIGLAGGAQETQYC. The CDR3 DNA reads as TGTGCCCGCCGCATAGGACTAGCGGGAGGTGCCCAAGAGACCCAGTACTGC.

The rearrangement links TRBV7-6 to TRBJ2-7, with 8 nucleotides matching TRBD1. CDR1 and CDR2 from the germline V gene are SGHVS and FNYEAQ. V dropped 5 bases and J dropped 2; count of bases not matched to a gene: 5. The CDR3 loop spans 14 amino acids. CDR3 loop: CASSQEQGAYEQYF. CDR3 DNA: TGTGCCAGCAGCCAAGAACAGGGGGCCTACGAGCAGTACTTC.

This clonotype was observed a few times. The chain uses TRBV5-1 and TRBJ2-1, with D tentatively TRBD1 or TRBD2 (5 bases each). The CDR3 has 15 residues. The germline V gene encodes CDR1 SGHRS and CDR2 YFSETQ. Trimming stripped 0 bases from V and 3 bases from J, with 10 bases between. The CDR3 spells CASSLVGTDYNEQFF. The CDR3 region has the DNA TGCGCCAGCAGCTTGGTTGGGACGGACTACAATGAGCAGTTCTTC.

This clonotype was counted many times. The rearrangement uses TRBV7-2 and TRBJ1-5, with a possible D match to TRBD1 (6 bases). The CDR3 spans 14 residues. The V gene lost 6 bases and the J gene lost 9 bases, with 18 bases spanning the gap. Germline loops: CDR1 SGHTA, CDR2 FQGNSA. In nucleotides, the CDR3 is TGTGCCAGCAGTTCGGGGCAGGGGAGCTTGCCCCAGCATTTT. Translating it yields CASSSGQGSLPQHF.

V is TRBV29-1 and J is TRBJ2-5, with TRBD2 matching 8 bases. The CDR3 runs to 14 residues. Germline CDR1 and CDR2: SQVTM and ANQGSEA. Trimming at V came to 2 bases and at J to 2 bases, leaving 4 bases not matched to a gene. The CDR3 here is CSVESLAGQETQYF. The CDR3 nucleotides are TGCAGCGTTGAAAGCCTAGCGGGTCAAGAGACCCAGTACTTC.

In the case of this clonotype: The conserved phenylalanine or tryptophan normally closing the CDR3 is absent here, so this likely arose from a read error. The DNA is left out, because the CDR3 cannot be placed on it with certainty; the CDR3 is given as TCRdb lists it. The CDR3 sequence: CASRLPWTGNNEQLS. V gene TRBV19 combines with J gene TRBJ2-1; the D call TRBD1 from the table was never checked on the DNA. Inclusive of both ends, the CDR3 amounts to 15 amino acids. The germline V gene encodes CDR1 LNHDA and CDR2 SQIVND (reference sequence).

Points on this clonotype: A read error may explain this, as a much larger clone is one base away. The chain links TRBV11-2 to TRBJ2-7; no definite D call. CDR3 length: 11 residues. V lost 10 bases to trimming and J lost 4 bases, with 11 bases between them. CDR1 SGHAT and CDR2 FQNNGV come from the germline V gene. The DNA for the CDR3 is TGTGCCAACACCCCCCGTTACGAGCAGTACTTC. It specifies CANTPRYEQYF. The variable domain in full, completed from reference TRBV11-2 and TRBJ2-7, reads EAGVAQSPRYKIIEKRQSVAFWCNPISGHATLYWYQQILGQGPKLLIQFQNNGVVDDSQLPKDRFSAERLKGVDSTLKIQPAKLEDSAVYLCANTPRYEQYFGPGTRLTVT.

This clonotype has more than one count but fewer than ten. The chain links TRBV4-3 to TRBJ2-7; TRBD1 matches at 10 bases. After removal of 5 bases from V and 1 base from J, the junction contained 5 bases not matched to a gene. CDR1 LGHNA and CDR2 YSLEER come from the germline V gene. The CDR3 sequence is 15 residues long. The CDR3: CASSDTGQGSYEQYF. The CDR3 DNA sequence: TGCGCCAGCAGCGACACGGGACAGGGGTCCTACGAGCAGTACTTC.

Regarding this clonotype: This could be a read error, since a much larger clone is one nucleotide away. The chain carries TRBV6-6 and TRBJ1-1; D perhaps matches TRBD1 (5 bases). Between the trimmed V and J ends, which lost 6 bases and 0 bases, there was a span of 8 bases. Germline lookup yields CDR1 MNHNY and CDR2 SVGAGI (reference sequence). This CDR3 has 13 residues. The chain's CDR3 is CASSRTLNTEAFF. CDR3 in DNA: TGTGCCAGCAGCCGGACATTGAACACTGAAGCTTTCTTT.

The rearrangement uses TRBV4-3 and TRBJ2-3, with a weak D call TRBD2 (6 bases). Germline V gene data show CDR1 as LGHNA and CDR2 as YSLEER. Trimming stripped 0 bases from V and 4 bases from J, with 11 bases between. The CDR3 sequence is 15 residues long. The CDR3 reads CASSQDRLGADTQYF. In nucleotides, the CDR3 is TGCGCCAGCAGCCAAGATAGACTAGGCGCAGATACGCAGTATTTT.

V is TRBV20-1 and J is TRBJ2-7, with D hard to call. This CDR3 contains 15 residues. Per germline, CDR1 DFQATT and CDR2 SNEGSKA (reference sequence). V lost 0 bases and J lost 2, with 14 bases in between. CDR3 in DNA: TGCAGTGCTAGAGATCGAGGAAAAGGGACCTACGAGCAGTACTTC. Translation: CSARDRGKGTYEQYF.

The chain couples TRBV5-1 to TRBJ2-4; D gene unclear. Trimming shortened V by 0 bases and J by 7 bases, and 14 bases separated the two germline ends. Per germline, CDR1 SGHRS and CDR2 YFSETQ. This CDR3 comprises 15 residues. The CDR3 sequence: CASSLEGVGWNIQYF. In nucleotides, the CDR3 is TGCGCCAGCAGCTTGGAGGGTGTGGGATGGAACATTCAGTACTTC.

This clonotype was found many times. CDR3 in amino acids: CALGGARYGYTF. The CDR3 DNA is TGTGCCCTCGGGGGGGCGAGGTATGGCTACACCTTC. The V and J genes are TRBV28 and TRBJ1-2; D is perhaps TRBD1 (6 bases). CDR1 is MDHEN and CDR2 is SYDVKM in the germline V gene. V lost 11 bases to trimming and J lost 5 bases, with 15 bases between them. This CDR3 spans 12 amino acids.

The CDR3 DNA reads TGCAGCGTTGAAGAGGGAGGGCGGGACATTCAGTACTTC. The encoded protein is CSVEEGGRDIQYF. This chain uses TRBV29-1 with TRBJ2-4; 7 bases align to TRBD2. The CDR3 runs to 13 residues. Losses at the gene ends were 0 bases for V and 8 bases for J; bases not matched to a gene: 4. Germline lookup yields CDR1 SQVTM and CDR2 ANQGSEA. The entire variable domain, with the rest obtained from reference TRBV29-1 and TRBJ2-4, is as follows: SAVISQKPSRDICQRGTSLTIQCQVDSQVTMMFWYRQQPGQSLTLIATANQGSEATYESGFVIDKFPISRPNLTFSTLTVSNMSPEDSSIYLCSVEEGGRDIQYFGAGTRLSVL.

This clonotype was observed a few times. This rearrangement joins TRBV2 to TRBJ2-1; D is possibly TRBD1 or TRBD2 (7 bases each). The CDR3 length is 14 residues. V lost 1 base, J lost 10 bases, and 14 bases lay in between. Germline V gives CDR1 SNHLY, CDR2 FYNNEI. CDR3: CASSEEGGDREQFF. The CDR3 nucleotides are TGTGCCAGCAGTGAAGAAGGGGGGGACAGAGAGCAGTTCTTC. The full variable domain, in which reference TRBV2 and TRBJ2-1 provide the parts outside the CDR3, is EPEVTQTPSHQVTQMGQEVILRCVPISNHLYFYWYRQILGQKVEFLVSFYNNEISEKSEIFDDQFSVERPDGSNFTLKIRSTKLEDSAMYFCASSEEGGDREQFFGPGTRLTVL.

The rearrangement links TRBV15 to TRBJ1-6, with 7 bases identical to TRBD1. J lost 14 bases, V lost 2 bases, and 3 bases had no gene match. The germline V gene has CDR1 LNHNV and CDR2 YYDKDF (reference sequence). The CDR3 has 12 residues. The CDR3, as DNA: TGTGCCACCAGCAGACATCAGGGGGCCCTCCACTTT. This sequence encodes CATSRHQGALHF.